The T cell receptor beta chain under discussion was sequenced for a study of blood T cell repertoires in COVID-19. In the study overall: Acute and convalescent COVID-19 specimens originated in the United States, Italy and Spain.

CDR3 length equals 15 residues. From germline, CDR1 is SSHAT and CDR2 FNYEAQ (reference sequence). As regards this clone: At one end the junction does not follow the germline gene, possibly because of a read error.

The table came from immunoSEQ multiplex PCR; TCRdb's copy has only in-frame clones and leaves some out. The sample holds about 230,000 clones; 86% are singletons and the top ten take around 16%. Recovered participants had two consecutive negative NP/OP PCR tests, healthcare professional clearance, or symptom resolution. This sequence was found in a young man who had recovered from COVID-19. V gene TRBV7-7 combines with J gene TRBJ2-2, with TRBD2 identical over 7 bases. Sequenced input: PBMCs or T cells enriched from blood (not recorded which). The CDR3 region is CASSPVSGPTGELFF. The CDR3 nucleotides are TGTGCTAGCAGCCCGGTTAGCGGGCCCACCGGGGAGCTGTTTTTT.